Described below is a single T cell receptor beta chain sequence and its context. This specimen belongs to a study of yellow fever vaccine responses in identical twins. One entry per CDR3 protein results from TCRdb running MiXCR on the RT-PCR reads. Altogether over 15,000 distinct CDR3 sequences are present, less than 70% being singletons, with the ten largest covering 6% to 8.5%. Germline CDR1 is SQVTM and CDR2 is ANQGSEA. The ends were cut back, 0 bases at V and 5 bases at J, with 6 bases in the middle. This CDR3 comprises 12 residues. The genes are TRBV29-1 and TRBJ2-3; no clear D gene. This TCR derives from a woman under 30 who received the yellow fever vaccine. Specimen: T cells from blood (PBMCs), unsorted or a sorted subset (not recorded which), collected before or after yellow fever vaccination (not recorded which). The DNA of the CDR3 is TGCAGCGTTGAAGATGAAGGAGATACGCAGTATTTT. Translating it yields CSVEDEGDTQYF.